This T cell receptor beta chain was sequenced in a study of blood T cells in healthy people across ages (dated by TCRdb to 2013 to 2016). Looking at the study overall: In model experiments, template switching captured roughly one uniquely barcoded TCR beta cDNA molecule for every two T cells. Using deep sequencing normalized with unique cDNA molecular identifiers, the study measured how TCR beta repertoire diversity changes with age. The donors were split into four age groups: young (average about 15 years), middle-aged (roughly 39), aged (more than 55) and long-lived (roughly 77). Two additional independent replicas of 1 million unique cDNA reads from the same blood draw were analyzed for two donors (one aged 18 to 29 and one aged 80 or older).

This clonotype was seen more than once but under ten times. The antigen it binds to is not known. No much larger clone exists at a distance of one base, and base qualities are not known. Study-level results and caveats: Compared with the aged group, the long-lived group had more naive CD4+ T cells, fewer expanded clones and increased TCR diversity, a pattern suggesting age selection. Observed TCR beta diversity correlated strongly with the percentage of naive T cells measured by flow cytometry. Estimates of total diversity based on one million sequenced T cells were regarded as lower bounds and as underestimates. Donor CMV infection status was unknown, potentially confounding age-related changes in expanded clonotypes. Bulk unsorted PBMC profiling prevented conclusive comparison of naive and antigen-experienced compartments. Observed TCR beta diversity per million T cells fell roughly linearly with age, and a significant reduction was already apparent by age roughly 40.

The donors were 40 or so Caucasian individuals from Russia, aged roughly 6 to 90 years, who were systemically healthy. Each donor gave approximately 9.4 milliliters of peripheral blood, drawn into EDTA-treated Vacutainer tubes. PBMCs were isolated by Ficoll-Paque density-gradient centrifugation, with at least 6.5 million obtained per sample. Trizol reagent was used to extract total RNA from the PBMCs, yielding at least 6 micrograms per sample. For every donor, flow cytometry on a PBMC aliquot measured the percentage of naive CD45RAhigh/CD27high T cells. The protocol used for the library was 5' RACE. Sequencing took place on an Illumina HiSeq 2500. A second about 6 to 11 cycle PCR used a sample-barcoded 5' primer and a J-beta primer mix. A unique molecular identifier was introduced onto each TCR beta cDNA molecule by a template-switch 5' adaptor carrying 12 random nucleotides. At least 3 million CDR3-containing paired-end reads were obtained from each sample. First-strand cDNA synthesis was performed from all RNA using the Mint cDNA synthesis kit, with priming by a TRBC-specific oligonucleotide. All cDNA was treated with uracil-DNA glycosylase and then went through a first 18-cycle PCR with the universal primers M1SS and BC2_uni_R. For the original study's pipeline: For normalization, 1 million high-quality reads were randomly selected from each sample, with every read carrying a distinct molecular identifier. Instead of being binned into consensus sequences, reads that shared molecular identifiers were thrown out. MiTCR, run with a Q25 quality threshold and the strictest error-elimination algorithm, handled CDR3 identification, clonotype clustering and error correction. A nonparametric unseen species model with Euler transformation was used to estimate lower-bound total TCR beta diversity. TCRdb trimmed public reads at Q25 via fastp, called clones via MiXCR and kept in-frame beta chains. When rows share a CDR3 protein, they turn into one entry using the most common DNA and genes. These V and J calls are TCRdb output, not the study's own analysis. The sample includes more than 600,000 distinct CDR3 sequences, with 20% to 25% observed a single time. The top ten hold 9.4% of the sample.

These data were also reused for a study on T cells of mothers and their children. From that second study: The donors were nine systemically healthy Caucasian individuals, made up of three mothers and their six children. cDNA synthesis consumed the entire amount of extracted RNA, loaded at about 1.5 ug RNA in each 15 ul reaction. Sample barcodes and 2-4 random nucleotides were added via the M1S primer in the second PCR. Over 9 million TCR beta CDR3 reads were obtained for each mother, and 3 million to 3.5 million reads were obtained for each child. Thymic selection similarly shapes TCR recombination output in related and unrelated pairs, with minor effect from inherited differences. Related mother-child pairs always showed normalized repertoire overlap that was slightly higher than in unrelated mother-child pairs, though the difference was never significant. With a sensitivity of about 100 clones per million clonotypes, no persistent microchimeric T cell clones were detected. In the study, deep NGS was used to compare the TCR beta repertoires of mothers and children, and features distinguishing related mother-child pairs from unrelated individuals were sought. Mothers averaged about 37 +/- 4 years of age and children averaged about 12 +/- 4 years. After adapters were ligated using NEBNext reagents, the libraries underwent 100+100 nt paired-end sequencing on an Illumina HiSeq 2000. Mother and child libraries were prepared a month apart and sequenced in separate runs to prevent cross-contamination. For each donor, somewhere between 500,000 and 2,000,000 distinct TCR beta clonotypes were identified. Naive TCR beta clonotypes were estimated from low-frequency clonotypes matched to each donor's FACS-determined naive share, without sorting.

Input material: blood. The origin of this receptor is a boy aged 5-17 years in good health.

The DNA reads as follows: TGTGCCAGCAGCCAAGATCCCCTACTATACTACGAGCAGTACTTC. Its translation is CASSQDPLLYYEQYF. This receptor chain uses TRBV4-2 and TRBJ2-5, with the D gene uncertain. The J call is uncertain, as TRBJ2-7 better fits the DNA end. For CDR1 and CDR2, the germline V gene lists LGHNA and YNFKEQ. There are 15 amino acids in the CDR3, from cysteine to phenylalanine inclusive. Kept here is only the CDR3 DNA, which spans 45 bases and is read in frame from base 1.